This T cell receptor (beta chain) was recovered during a study of cytomegalovirus exposure and HLA in healthy donors. On the study more broadly: Out of 150 million to 200 million T cells, an earlier analysis found some 120 million unique TCR beta sequences in total. Among the 300 to 500 genotyped donors, around 81% were placed in the Caucasian-associated ancestry cluster.

In regard to this clone: What it binds is not known.

Study-level points and caveats: Listed as cytomegalovirus-associated were around 160 TCR beta chains.

The PCR contained 60 Vbeta and 13 Jbeta primers. Assay: immunoSEQ multiplex PCR; the TCRdb copy retains only in-frame clones and omits some. The sample has 160,000 or so clones, about four fifths seen once. The receptor was derived from a woman under 30 in good health and CMV-seropositive. The sequenced material came from PBMCs.

CDR3 bases: TGTGCCAGCAGCTTACCCGAGGACAGGAAAAGCACAGATACGCAGTATTTT. It codes for CASSLPEDRKSTDTQYF. This rearrangement joins TRBV13 to TRBJ2-3; the match to TRBD1 covers 7 bases. V lost 2 bases, J lost 0 bases, and 8 bases stayed unmatched. Germline V gives CDR1 PRHDT, CDR2 FYEKMQ (reference sequence). The CDR3 has 17 residues.